A selection of T cell receptor beta chains follows, all from one sample in a study of cytomegalovirus exposure and HLA in healthy donors. Only in-frame clones appear in the TCRdb table, and some are missing; sequencing was by immunoSEQ multiplex PCR. Of 110,000 to 150,000 clones listed, about 10% are singletons. Sequencing was performed on PBMCs. These receptors all stem from a man in his fifties or sixties in good health and CMV-seronegative. CDR3s include the opening cysteine and the closing phenylalanine or tryptophan.

V gene: TRBV19; CDR3 protein: CASSMRWDYRTDTQYF
V gene: TRBV2; CDR3 protein: CASSEGTSGVHEQFF
V gene: TRBV7-9; CDR3 protein: CASTRAYSEMNTEAFF
V gene: TRBV5-8; CDR3 protein: CATTTGYYGYTF
V gene: TRBV30; CDR3 protein: CAGWDRGEANTEAFF
V gene: TRBV19; CDR3 protein: CASSIRIAGVTDTQYF
V gene: TRBV30; CDR3 protein: CAWTRGVQETQYF
V gene: TRBV2; CDR3 protein: CASSELVGAGDTQYF
V gene: TRBV12-5; CDR3 protein: CASGPGRGKGVDEQYF
V gene: TRBV5-1; CDR3 protein: CASSLGQRGNTIYF
V gene: TRBV11-2; CDR3 protein: CASSYRNYGYTF
V gene: TRBV4-1; CDR3 protein: CASSQDSSVGGPDTQYF
V gene: TRBV30; CDR3 protein: CAWSRVSEKLFF
V gene: TRBV18; CDR3 protein: CASSQGADSRTGELFF
V gene: TRBV9; CDR3 protein: CASSTGQVAEAFF
V gene: TRBV5-8; CDR3 protein: CASSRRQGGNTEAFF
V gene: TRBV5-6; CDR3 protein: CASSLASSGPSYEQYF
V gene: TRBV2; CDR3 protein: CASRDRGNTEAFF
V gene: TRBV19; CDR3 protein: CASSIQGDQPQHF
V gene: TRBV7-8; CDR3 protein: CASSLAGGGTYGYTF
V gene: TRBV6-5; CDR3 protein: CASSFQGASNYGYTF
V gene: TRBV6-5; CDR3 protein: CASSGFGTQGRGYTF
V gene: TRBV6-5; CDR3 protein: CASGVSGSSYEQYF
V gene: TRBV5-1; CDR3 protein: CASVQTPGQVPSGANVLTF
V gene: TRBV4-1; CDR3 protein: CASSLLAGGVTDTQYF
V gene: TRBV5-4; CDR3 protein: CASSLAAGGLIDTQYF
V gene: TRBV7-2; CDR3 protein: CASSLAASGGTDTQYF
V gene: TRBV9; CDR3 protein: CASSVGDNRGNQPQHF
V gene: TRBV30; CDR3 protein: CAWSSAAYGYTF
V gene: TRBV7-3; CDR3 protein: CASSPSLLAGEDEQFF
V gene: TRBV2; CDR3 protein: CASRRVTGSLYNEQFF
V gene: TRBV2; CDR3 protein: CASRPTQGHGNEQYF
V gene: TRBV2; CDR3 protein: CASQGVNSNQPQHF
V gene: TRBV6-6; CDR3 protein: CASSQTRPDTQYF
V gene: TRBV5-1; CDR3 protein: CASSLSGQGSYEQYF
V gene: TRBV30; CDR3 protein: CAWARDRDSPLHF
V gene: TRBV6-1; CDR3 protein: CASSESPDSRTGYTF
V gene: TRBV4-2; CDR3 protein: CASSRSLAGADNEQFF
V gene: TRBV5-1; CDR3 protein: CASSPLTGQGAGEQFF
V gene: TRBV19; CDR3 protein: CASGRGGDRTDTQYF
V gene: TRBV28; CDR3 protein: CASSRTSGLTYEQYF
V gene: TRBV27; CDR3 protein: CASSRQGITNEQFF
V gene: TRBV7-2; CDR3 protein: CASSLSGARGTEAFF
V gene: TRBV7-3; CDR3 protein: CASSRGGGVKGEAFF
V gene: TRBV5-1; CDR3 protein: CASSLRAGGNTDTQYF